These 8 T cell receptor beta chains originate from one sample sequenced in a study of PD-L1 blockade in urothelial cancer. Using immunoSEQ multiplex PCR, the repertoire was profiled, and TCRdb retains in-frame clones only, with some absent. The table shows 50,000 to 60,000 clones, with nearly 85% occurring only once. The sequenced sample was PBMCs, obtained around atezolizumab (anti-PD-L1) treatment. The receptor set was obtained from a man aged 35-49 years with urothelial cancer.

A few counts support this clone. The chain carries TRBV5-6 and TRBJ1-1; TRBD1 might be the D (6 bases). Trimming took 4 bases from V and 5 from J, leaving 15 bases between them. The CDR3 contains 14 residues. Germline-derived CDR1 and CDR2 are SGHDT and YYEEEE. The CDR3 spells CASSGVQGRTEAFF. CDR3 sequence (DNA): TGTGCCAGCAGCGGAGTACAGGGCAGGACTGAAGCTTTCTTT.

The chain has TRBV4-3 and TRBJ1-2; D is unresolved. The germline V and J ends were trimmed by 0 bases and 2 bases, with 10 bases remaining between them. Germline V gene data show CDR1 as LGHNA and CDR2 as YSLEER. The CDR3 totals 15 residues. The CDR3 spells CASSQEMGGNYGYTF. The CDR3 nucleotides are TGCGCCAGCAGCCAAGAAATGGGAGGGAACTATGGCTACACCTTC.

The chain uses TRBV5-1 and TRBJ2-5; D perhaps matches TRBD1 (5 bases). Trimming cost V 0 bases and J 6 bases, with 12 bases left between them. CDR3 length: 14 amino acids. Looked up from germline, CDR1 is SGHRS and CDR2 is YFSETQ. The CDR3: CASSLDRREKTQYF. The CDR3 DNA reads as TGCGCCAGCAGCTTGGACAGGCGAGAAAAGACCCAGTACTTC.

This rearrangement joins TRBV19 to TRBJ1-1; D may be TRBD1 (6 bases). Per germline, CDR1 LNHDA and CDR2 SQIVND (reference sequence). The V end lost 8 bases, the J end lost 0 bases, and 10 bases lay between the germline ends. The CDR3 covers 13 residues. The CDR3 spells CASVGQLNTEAFF. CDR3 coding DNA: TGTGCCAGTGTTGGACAGTTGAACACTGAAGCTTTCTTT.

The table lists this clone with a count of one. This chain links TRBV11-2 with TRBJ2-3; 9 bases are shared with TRBD2. The CDR3 covers 17 residues. The junction had 11 bases not matched to a gene; V was cut back by 3 bases and J by 4 bases. Germline lookup yields CDR1 SGHAT and CDR2 FQNNGV. CDR3 sequence: CASSFKTPAGGADTQYF. In DNA form, the CDR3 reads TGTGCCAGCAGCTTTAAAACCCCCGCGGGAGGGGCAGATACGCAGTATTTT.

This chain connects TRBV27 to TRBJ1-2, with TRBD1 matching over 7 bases. V lost 5 bases to trimming and J lost 6 bases; unmatched junction nucleotides: 6. This CDR3 has 13 residues. Germline V lookup: CDR1 MNHEY, CDR2 SMNVEV (reference sequence). The CDR3 here is CASSGTGANGYTF. CDR3 coding DNA: TGTGCCAGCAGTGGTACAGGGGCGAATGGCTACACCTTC.

The chain recombines TRBV6-1 with TRBJ1-2; TRBD1 might be the D (5 bases). The germline gives CDR1 MNHNS, CDR2 SASEGT. V lost 1 base and J lost 0, with 9 bases in between. This CDR3 is built from 15 residues. CDR3 in DNA: TGTGCCAGCAGTGAAGAGCAGGGTGCTAACTATGGCTACACCTTC. It encodes CASSEEQGANYGYTF.

This chain uses TRBV5-1 with TRBJ2-6; the D gene is possibly TRBD2 (7 bases). The CDR3 runs 19 residues. CDR1 SGHRS and CDR2 YFSETQ come from the germline V gene. V dropped 3 bases and J dropped 0 bases, with 19 bases sitting between them. For the CDR3, the DNA is TGCGCCAGCAGCTCTTGGGGGGGGACATCAAGCTCTGGGGCCAACGTCCTGACTTTC. The encoded protein is CASSSWGGTSSSGANVLTF.